Following are 16 T cell receptor beta chains from one sample sequenced in a study of blood T cell repertoires in COVID-19. Assay: immunoSEQ multiplex PCR; the TCRdb copy retains only in-frame clones and omits some. The sample has approximately 200,000 clones; 90% to 95% are singletons. The sample taken for sequencing was peripheral blood. Receptor source: a man aged 30 to 45 with COVID-19, enrolled during active disease.

This clone was recorded once. The gene calls are TRBV3-1 (or the pseudogene TRBV3-2) and TRBJ2-3; TRBD2 matches at 11 bases. The CDR3 covers 16 residues. J gave up 0 bases and V 4 bases, and 3 bases lay outside the gene matches. Germline-derived CDR1 and CDR2 are LGHDT and YNNKEL (reference sequence). The CDR3 DNA is TGTGCCAGCAGCCCACTAGCGGGGGAAAGCACAGATACGCAGTATTTT. Its protein product is CASSPLAGESTDTQYF.

The rearrangement links TRBV5-4 to TRBJ2-7; TRBD1 matches at 10 bases. The CDR3 length is 14 residues. CDR1 SGHNT and CDR2 YYREEE come from the germline V gene (reference sequence). After removal of 4 bases from V and 5 bases from J, the junction contained 6 bases not matched to a gene. This chain's CDR3 is CASSNRDRGNEQYF. In nucleotides, the CDR3 is TGTGCCAGCAGCAACCGGGACAGGGGCAACGAGCAGTACTTC. The full variable domain, its missing parts supplied by reference TRBV5-4 and TRBJ2-7, is ETGVTQSPTHLIKTRGQQVTLRCSSQSGHNTVSWYQQALGQGPQFIFQYYREEENGRGNFPPRFSGLQFPNYSSELNVNALELDDSALYLCASSNRDRGNEQYFGPGTRLTVT.

The chain joins TRBV19 to TRBJ1-4; D possibly corresponds to TRBD1 (6 bases). The V end lost 5 bases, the J end lost 0 bases, and 13 bases lay between the germline ends. CDR3 length: 16 residues. Germline CDR1 and CDR2: LNHDA and SQIVND (reference sequence). The CDR3 sequence is CASSPDSHATNEKLFF. CDR3 coding DNA: TGTGCCAGTAGTCCGGACAGTCATGCAACTAATGAAAAACTGTTTTTT.

The chain has TRBV5-1 and TRBJ1-5; no clear D. This CDR3 region has 16 residues. CDR1 SGHRS and CDR2 YFSETQ come from the germline V gene. Trimming took off 0 bases at V and 0 bases at J, with 10 bases between the two ends. CDR3 nucleotides: TGCGCCAGCAGCTTGGGCCCCAACTTTAGCAATCAGCCCCAGCATTTT. Protein product: CASSLGPNFSNQPQHF.

V is TRBV6-1 and J is TRBJ1-2; TRBD1 matches at 10 bases. The CDR3 has 14 amino acids. Trimming cost V 1 base and J 12 bases; bases outside gene matches: 8. CDR1 and CDR2 from the germline V gene are MNHNS and SASEGT. The CDR3 loop reads CASSEEPGQGRHTF. The CDR3 DNA is TGTGCCAGCAGTGAAGAACCGGGACAGGGGAGGCACACCTTC.

The rearrangement links TRBV6-1 to TRBJ1-5, with D possibly being TRBD1 (6 bases). V was cut by 3 bases and J by 3 bases, with 15 bases left in between. Germline values: CDR1 MNHNS, CDR2 SASEGT. The CDR3 sequence is 16 residues long. CDR3 residues: CASSDLAGVANQPQHF. CDR3 in DNA: TGTGCCAGCAGTGATCTCGCAGGGGTCGCCAATCAGCCCCAGCATTTT.

This clone is a singleton in its sample. V is TRBV5-4 and J is TRBJ1-5; a possible D gene is TRBD1 (6 bases). The V end was cut by 5 bases, the J end by 0 bases, with 21 bases between. This CDR3 spans 18 amino acids. Germline CDR1 is SGHNT and CDR2 is YYREEE (reference sequence). Here the CDR3 DNA reads TGTGCCAGCAGTCAGAATGGACAGAATGCTAATAGCAATCAGCCCCAGCATTTT. The encoded protein is CASSQNGQNANSNQPQHF.

This rearrangement joins TRBV14 to TRBJ1-6, with 8 bases that match TRBD1. Germline lookup yields CDR1 SGHDN and CDR2 FVKESK. This CDR3 region has 19 residues. V lost 1 base to trimming and J lost 9 bases; unmatched junction nucleotides: 17. The CDR3 DNA follows: TGTGCCAGCAGCCAAGTCCATTTGAGGCAGGGGGCGAGGGGTTCACCCCTCCACTTT. Amino acids: CASSQVHLRQGARGSPLHF. Full variable domain (remainder filled in from reference TRBV14 and TRBJ1-6): EAGVTQFPSHSVIEKGQTVTLRCDPISGHDNLYWYRRVMGKEIKFLLHFVKESKQDESGMPNNRFLAERTGGTYSTLKVQPAELEDSGVYFCASSQVHLRQGARGSPLHFGNGTRLTVT.

The chain uses TRBV19 and TRBJ1-2; 12 positions agree with TRBD1. V was pared by 6 bases and J by 6 bases, with 2 bases of the junction left unmatched. This CDR3 is 13 amino acids long. Germline CDR1 reads LNHDA; CDR2 reads SQIVND (reference sequence). DNA for the CDR3: TGTGCCAGTAGAGGGACAGGGGGCAATGGCTACACCTTC. Translation gives CASRGTGGNGYTF. The full variable domain, rest sourced from reference TRBV19 and TRBJ1-2, is DGGITQSPKYLFRKEGQNVTLSCEQNLNHDAMYWYRQDPGQGLRLIYYSQIVNDFQKGDIAEGYSVSREKKESFPLTVTSAQKNPTAFYLCASRGTGGNGYTFGSGTRLTVV.

The rearrangement joins TRBV6-5 to TRBJ2-2; the match to TRBD2 covers 11 bases. The CDR3 has 16 amino acids. The germline V gene has CDR1 MNHEY and CDR2 SVGAGI. V dropped 0 bases and J dropped 6; count of bases not matched to a gene: 3. In DNA, the CDR3 is TGTGCCAGCAGTTACTCTCCTAGCGGGGGGCCCGGGGAGCTGTTTTTT. Protein product: CASSYSPSGGPGELFF.

V usage is TRBV4-2 and J usage is TRBJ1-5; D is perhaps TRBD1 (6 bases). The CDR3 runs to 17 residues. V dropped 0 bases and J dropped 4 bases, with 16 bases sitting between them. Germline CDR1 and CDR2: LGHNA and YNFKEQ. CDR3 DNA sequence: TGTGCCAGCAGCCAAGATTTAACCAGGGGACGTAATCAGCCCCAGCATTTT. This translates into CASSQDLTRGRNQPQHF.

This clone was detected only a few times. The V gene is TRBV30, the J gene TRBJ1-1; D might be TRBD1 (6 bases). With 0 bases removed from V and 5 bases from J, the gap between germline ends came to 16 bases. This CDR3 contains 15 residues. Germline V gene lookup returns CDR1 GTSNPN and CDR2 SVGIG (reference sequence). CDR3 region: CAWSVLIGGGTEAFF. CDR3 in DNA: TGTGCCTGGAGTGTACTCATAGGGGGGGGAACTGAAGCTTTCTTT.

V is TRBV2 and J is TRBJ2-7; TRBD1 is a possible D gene (6 bases). V lost 1 base and J 6 bases, leaving 16 bases between the germline ends. The CDR3 runs 15 residues. The germline CDR1 and CDR2 sequences are SNHLY and FYNNEI. CDR3 bases: TGTGCCAGCAGTGAAGGGTGGGGGCGAGCCAGCGAGCAGTACTTC. This encodes CASSEGWGRASEQYF.

The chain couples TRBV10-3 to TRBJ1-1; 11 bases fit TRBD1. V was pared by 6 bases and J by 3 bases, with 6 bases of the junction left unmatched. CDR1 ENHRY and CDR2 SYGVKD come from the germline V gene. This CDR3 has 15 residues. The CDR3 DNA reads TGTGCCATCAGCCGGACAGGGGGCGAGGACACTGAAGCTTTCTTT. It codes for CAISRTGGEDTEAFF.

The J gene is TRBJ2-3, the V gene TRBV5-6, with a possible D match to TRBD1 (6 bases). The CDR3 sequence is 13 residues long. The germline V and J ends were trimmed by 3 bases and 3 bases, with 8 bases remaining between them. Per germline, CDR1 SGHDT and CDR2 YYEEEE. CDR3 nucleotide sequence: TGTGCCAGCAGCTCTACAGGGACAGATACGCAGTATTTT. Translated, it gives CASSSTGTDTQYF.

The gene calls are TRBV27 and TRBJ1-1; tentatively, D is TRBD1 (5 bases). The CDR3 extends over 13 amino acids. Trimming took off 7 bases at V and 1 base at J, with 10 bases between the two ends. Germline CDR1 reads MNHEY; CDR2 reads SMNVEV (reference sequence). The CDR3, as DNA: TGTGCCAGCAACTCCGGACAGAACACTGAAGCTTTCTTT. Its translation is CASNSGQNTEAFF.